These T cell receptor beta chains were read from a single sample in a study of blood T cell repertoires in COVID-19. The repertoire was sequenced with immunoSEQ multiplex PCR; TCRdb's copy has only in-frame clones and lacks some. The table records roughly 200,000 clones, roughly 89% of them present only once. Sequenced: peripheral blood. These receptors were taken from a man between 60 and 75 years old who had recovered from COVID-19. Both conserved end residues are part of each CDR3. Fields, in order: CDR3 protein, CDR3 DNA, clone size, J gene, V gene, D gene. D genes are given only for firm matches. Rows give clone size only sometimes, using once, few, many, or a class for an expanded clone.

CAWSRGLPTGELFF TGTGCCTGGAGTAGGGGGCTGCCGACCGGGGAGCTGTTTTTT NA TRBJ2-2 TRBV30 TRBD1
CSVFRGWSSYNSPLHF TGCAGCGTTTTCAGGGGTTGGAGCTCCTATAATTCACCCCTCCACTTT NA TRBJ1-6 TRBV29-1 NA
CASSSSVNGELFF TGCGCCAGCAGCTCCTCGGTGAACGGGGAGCTGTTTTTT NA TRBJ2-2 TRBV5-1 NA
CATSRDSSFYGYTF TGTGCCACCAGCAGAGATTCTTCGTTTTATGGCTACACCTTC NA TRBJ1-2 TRBV15 NA
CASSSLAVNEKLFF TGCGCCAGCTCCTCTTTGGCAGTAAACGAAAAACTGTTTTTT NA TRBJ1-4 TRBV5-1 NA
CASSYGGGSGGNTIYF TGTGCCAGCAGTTACGGCGGGGGTTCGGGTGGAAACACCATATATTTT NA TRBJ1-3 TRBV6-5 NA
CASQQGPFGGNEKLFF TGTGCCAGTCAACAGGGGCCGTTTGGGGGTAATGAAAAACTGTTTTTT NA TRBJ1-4 TRBV28 TRBD1
CASSSDRVRETQYF TGTGCCAGCAGCTCCGACAGGGTTCGAGAGACCCAGTACTTC NA TRBJ2-5 TRBV7-2 TRBD1
CSVESSGGGEQYF TGCAGCGTTGAATCTAGCGGTGGCGGCGAGCAGTACTTC NA TRBJ2-7 TRBV29-1 TRBD2
CASSSPGGHLGEAFF TGTGCCAGCAGCTCCCCAGGCGGACACCTCGGGGAAGCTTTCTTT once TRBJ1-1 TRBV7-2 NA
CASSARDSKPPSYNEQFF TGTGCCAGTAGTGCCCGGGACTCGAAACCCCCCTCCTACAATGAGCAGTTCTTC NA TRBJ2-1 TRBV19 NA